The clone carrying this TCR beta chain turned up a few times. Antigen specificity is unknown. The data stem from a study of beta chain features in type 1 diabetes. Reverse transcription of all isolated RNA meant that expressed TCRB transcripts were sequenced. The table came from immunoSEQ multiplex PCR; TCRdb's copy has only in-frame clones and leaves some out. The table lists 350,000 to 400,000 clones, about 14% of them singletons. Broader study findings: With patients and controls alike, PCR might favor shorter templates to an equal degree.

Germline CDR1 SGHNT, CDR2 YYREEE (reference sequence). The CDR3 runs 15 residues. Germline trimming cut 0 bases from V and 7 bases from J; bases unmatched to any gene: 10. CD4+ naive, central memory, regulatory and stem cell-like memory subsets were isolated by sorting on CD45RO/CCR7/CD25/CD127/CD95/CD27. This chain connects TRBV5-4 to TRBJ2-7; 7 nucleotides agree with TRBD2. The specimen was naive CD4+ T cells from blood. This sequence originates from a woman younger than 35 in good health. This CDR3 reads CASSLGASGPREQYF. The CDR3 region has the DNA TGTGCCAGCAGCTTGGGGGCTAGCGGACCTAGGGAGCAGTACTTC.